The next 10 T cell receptor beta chains were all read from a single sample in a study of blood T cell repertoires in COVID-19. TCRdb keeps only in-frame clones here, not all; method: immunoSEQ multiplex PCR. Of 150,000 or so clones in the sample, roughly 84% were seen once. Sequencing was done on a sample of peripheral blood. Receptor source: a man between 50 and 59 years old with active or convalescent COVID-19.

This clone was detected only once. J is TRBJ2-7 and V is TRBV19, with 7 bases identical to TRBD2. J was trimmed by 7 bases and V by 5 bases; bases with no gene match: 17. This CDR3 region has 16 residues. The germline CDR1 and CDR2 sequences are LNHDA and SQIVND (reference sequence). This chain's CDR3 is CASSGQGAGPPREQYF. Written as DNA, the CDR3 is TGTGCCAGTAGTGGCCAAGGAGCGGGACCCCCCCGGGAGCAGTACTTC.

The rearrangement links TRBV19 to TRBJ1-4; D is unresolved. Germline V gene data show CDR1 as LNHDA and CDR2 as SQIVND (reference sequence). The length of the CDR3 is 14 residues. Trimming left V 2 bases short and J 7 bases short, with 11 bases between. The CDR3 spells CASSISREAEKLFF. CDR3 sequence (DNA): TGTGCCAGTAGTATAAGTCGGGAAGCTGAAAAACTGTTTTTT.

The chain carries TRBV14 and TRBJ1-1; TRBD1 matches 8 bases. The CDR3 is made up of 17 amino acids. J lost 2 bases, V lost 0 bases, and 8 bases had no gene match. From germline, CDR1 is SGHDN and CDR2 FVKESK. CDR3 DNA: TGTGCCAGCAGCCAAGATATTGGACAGGGTCTAAACACTGAAGCTTTCTTT. Amino acid sequence: CASSQDIGQGLNTEAFF.

The chain joins TRBV6-5 to TRBJ1-2, with 8 bases aligning to TRBD1. The CDR3 has 14 amino acids. CDR1 and CDR2 from the germline V gene are MNHEY and SVGAGI. The ends lost 1 base at V and 4 bases at J; junction bases unmatched: 2. The CDR3 loop is CASSYLDRAYGYTF. CDR3 nucleotides: TGTGCCAGCAGTTACTTGGACAGGGCCTATGGCTACACCTTC.

The gene calls are TRBV19 and TRBJ2-2, with 9 bases that match TRBD1. V was clipped by 5 bases and J by 3 bases; unmatched bases: 7. Germline CDR1 is LNHDA and CDR2 is SQIVND (reference sequence). CDR3 length equals 16 residues. The CDR3, as DNA: TGTGCCAGTAGTGAACAGGGGGCGCAGGACACCGGGGAGCTGTTTTTT. The encoded protein is CASSEQGAQDTGELFF.

This chain joins TRBV5-1 and TRBJ1-1, with 8 bases that match TRBD1. The junction had 8 bases not matched to a gene; V was cut back by 2 bases and J by 8 bases. Germline CDR1 is SGHRS and CDR2 is YFSETQ. This CDR3 region has 14 residues. The CDR3 coding sequence is TGCGCCAGCAGCTTTCCCGACAGGGGATCCGAAGCTTTCTTT. Protein product: CASSFPDRGSEAFF.

The V and J genes are TRBV7-8 and TRBJ2-7; D is undetermined. CDR3 length: 13 amino acids. V lost 5 bases, J lost 5 bases, and 13 bases lay in between. The V gene's germline CDR1 is SGHVS and CDR2 FQNEAQ. The CDR3 DNA reads TGTGCCAGCAGCCCCAGTTTTATCAACGAGCAGTACTTC. Translated, it gives CASSPSFINEQYF. Drawing the rest from reference TRBV7-8 and TRBJ2-7, the complete variable domain is GAGVSQSPRYKVAKRGQDVALRCDPISGHVSLFWYQQALGQGPEFLTYFQNEAQLDKSGLPSDRFFAERPEGSVSTLKIQRTQQEDSAVYLCASSPSFINEQYFGPGTRLTVT.

CDR3 in DNA: TGTGCCATCAGTGAGTCGTGGCACCAAAATTCACCCCTCCACTTT. Its protein product is CAISESWHQNSPLHF. The chain uses TRBV10-3 and TRBJ1-6, with D unresolved. V was pared by 0 bases and J by 7 bases, with 10 bases between. The germline CDR1 and CDR2 sequences are ENHRY and SYGVKD. The CDR3 is 15 amino acids.

The CDR3 sequence is CASSESNRGYEQYF. CDR3 coding DNA: TGTGCCAGCAGCGAAAGCAACAGGGGCTACGAGCAGTACTTC. The V gene is TRBV7-6, the J gene TRBJ2-7, with 7 bases that match TRBD1. The germline V gene encodes CDR1 SGHVS and CDR2 FNYEAQ. The CDR3 runs to 14 residues. With 5 bases clipped from V and 3 bases from J, the junction kept 7 bases outside the gene matches.

The chain is built from TRBV10-3 and TRBJ1-3; possibly TRBD1 for D (6 bases). The CDR3 runs to 14 residues. V gave up 11 bases and J gave up 4 bases, with 18 bases separating them. From germline, CDR1 is ENHRY and CDR2 SYGVKD. The CDR3 region is CASGRDNGGNTIYF. CDR3 coding DNA: TGTGCCTCTGGAAGGGACAATGGGGGAAACACCATATATTTT.